This T cell receptor beta chain was captured by sequencing in a study of early T cells in non-severe SARS-CoV-2 infection. Study-level background: With bulk RNA from unsorted whole blood as input, sequencing yielded unpaired chains.

Regarding this clonotype: Its cognate antigen is unknown.

Unique molecular identifiers were attached to individual cDNA molecules. TCRdb independently ran MiXCR on the 5' RACE reads; one entry per CDR3 protein. The sample holds 15,000 to 20,000 distinct CDR3 sequences, about 5% seen once. Study conclusions and caveats: VDJdb-based annotation leaned toward anti-spike CD8 responses and missed private and CD4 specificities.

Material for sequencing was whole blood. The TCR comes from an adult who was a healthcare worker with PCR-confirmed SARS-CoV-2 infection or an uninfected control (not recorded which).

CDR3 bases: TGCGCCAGCAGCCAAGATAGCCACAGGGACACTGAAGCTTTCTTT. It yields the protein CASSQDSHRDTEAFF. The rearrangement joins TRBV4-1 to TRBJ1-1, with TRBD1 as a possible D gene (6 bases). V was cut by 0 bases and J by 3 bases, with 11 bases left in between. Germline CDR1 is MGHRA and CDR2 is YSYEKL. The CDR3 contains 15 residues.